Given below is one T cell receptor (beta chain) in context. Its antigen is as yet unknown. In the same sample, other DNA sequences code for this CDR3. The sample belongs to a study of radiotherapy plus CTLA-4 blockade in lung cancer. Study outcomes and limitations: Dynamics of early blood T cell clones, together with interferon-beta, were reportedly the best predictors of response. The study found tumor-derived TCR clones expanded in blood after radiotherapy plus ipilimumab.

Sequencing was performed with immunoSEQ multiplex PCR; in TCRdb, only in-frame clones are kept and a portion is missing. The data show over 100,000 clones, 80% to 90% seen once. The germline V gene has CDR1 DFQATT and CDR2 SNEGSKA (reference sequence). This CDR3 comprises 11 residues. With 1 base removed from V and 1 base from J, the gap between germline ends came to 1 base. The V gene is TRBV20-1, the J gene TRBJ1-1; the D is unclear. The TCR was taken from a human donor with non-small cell lung cancer that progressed on radiotherapy plus ipilimumab. Sequencing was performed on peripheral blood, taken from a patient treated with radiotherapy plus ipilimumab. The DNA of the CDR3 is TGCAGTGCTAGAGGGAACACTGAAGCTTTCTTT. This gives the protein CSARGNTEAFF.